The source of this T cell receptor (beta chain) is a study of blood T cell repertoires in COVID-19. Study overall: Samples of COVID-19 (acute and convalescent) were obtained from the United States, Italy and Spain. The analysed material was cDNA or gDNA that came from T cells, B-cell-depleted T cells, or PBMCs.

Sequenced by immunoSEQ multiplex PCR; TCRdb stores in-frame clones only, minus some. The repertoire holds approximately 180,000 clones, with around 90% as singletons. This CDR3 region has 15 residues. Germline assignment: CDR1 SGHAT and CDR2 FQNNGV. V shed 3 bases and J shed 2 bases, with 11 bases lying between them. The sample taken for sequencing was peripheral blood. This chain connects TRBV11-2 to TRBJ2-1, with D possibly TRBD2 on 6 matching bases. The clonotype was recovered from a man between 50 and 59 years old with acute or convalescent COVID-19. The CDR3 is CASSLVGGTYNEQFF. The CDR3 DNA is TGTGCCAGCAGCTTGGTGGGAGGAACCTACAATGAGCAGTTCTTC.